Detailed here is one T cell receptor beta chain. In this sample, this clonotype turned up many times. The antigen it recognizes is unknown. The sample holds no much larger clone one base away, and base qualities are not on file. The sample comes from a study of T cell repertoires in cytomegalovirus infection (dated by TCRdb to between 2019 and 2020). With respect to the entire study: Donor HLA type was relevant to the analysis, because carriage of CMV infection together with the matching HLA type was indicated by public TCR beta signatures.

The listed sequencing device is Illumina HiSeq 1500. TCRdb handled the public reads itself, with Q25 trimming in fastp and clone calling in MiXCR, and kept productive beta chains. Each entry merges the rows of one CDR3 protein and shows their most common DNA and genes. Recorded for this sample are over 300,000 distinct CDR3 sequences; about a sixth of them occurred a single time. The ten largest account for more than 10% of the sample. V is pruned by 6 bases and J by 4 bases, leaving 12 bases of the junction without a gene match. The CDR3 numbers 16 residues from cysteine through phenylalanine. Just the 48-base CDR3 DNA is kept, in frame starting at base 1. Beyond this particular receptor, the publication reports: Carriers of CMV infection plus the relevant HLA type were discriminated by the cumulative frequency of public TCR beta family members in the study cohort and in an independent roughly 370-donor cohort. The ex vivo response was dominated by HLA-C-restricted CMV-specific TCR beta clonotypes, and the single most frequent clonotype in two of eight donors was supplied by these HLA-C-restricted clonotypes.

This clonotype originated in a human donor in good health (CMV status not recorded). Some clones in this sample may be carry-over from other donors' samples. Sequenced: PBMCs. The chain was built from TRBV12-3 or TRBV12-4 and TRBJ1-2; 9 central bases correspond to TRBD1. The sequence in DNA is TGTGCCAGCAGCCCCGACACCGGGACAGGGCCCTATGGCTACACCTTC. It translates to CASSPDTGTGPYGYTF.